This T cell receptor (beta chain) was obtained from a study of shared clonotypes between healthy human individuals. For the study at large: The donor pool was made up of a couple of women and three men aged 18 to 49. Each donor contributed plates that comprised three CD4 naive, three CD4 memory, two CD8 naive and one CD8 memory. Study-level results: Depth of sequencing was expected to influence donor clonotype sharing.

This clone was counted a few times. Its antigen is not identified. Different DNA sequences within this sample yield the same CDR3. Naive CD8 cells comprised CD45RO-negative, CCR7-positively selected cells, excluding terminally differentiated effector memory CD45RA+ cells. The method was immunoSEQ multiplex PCR; TCRdb's version includes in-frame clones alone and lacks a portion of them. Altogether nearly 2 million clones are present, approximately 94% being singletons, with the ten largest covering approximately 1.2%. Trimming shortened V by 0 bases and J by 10 bases, and 7 bases separated the two germline ends. Germline V lookup: CDR1 LNHDA, CDR2 SQIVND (reference sequence). This CDR3 comprises 13 residues.

The rearrangement joins TRBV19 to TRBJ1-6, with D unresolved. Material for sequencing was naive CD8+ T cells sorted from blood. The clonotype originates from a man aged 18-30 years in good health. This chain's CDR3 is CASSIDGESPLHF. CDR3 nucleotide sequence: TGTGCCAGTAGTATAGATGGGGAATCACCCCTCCACTTT.